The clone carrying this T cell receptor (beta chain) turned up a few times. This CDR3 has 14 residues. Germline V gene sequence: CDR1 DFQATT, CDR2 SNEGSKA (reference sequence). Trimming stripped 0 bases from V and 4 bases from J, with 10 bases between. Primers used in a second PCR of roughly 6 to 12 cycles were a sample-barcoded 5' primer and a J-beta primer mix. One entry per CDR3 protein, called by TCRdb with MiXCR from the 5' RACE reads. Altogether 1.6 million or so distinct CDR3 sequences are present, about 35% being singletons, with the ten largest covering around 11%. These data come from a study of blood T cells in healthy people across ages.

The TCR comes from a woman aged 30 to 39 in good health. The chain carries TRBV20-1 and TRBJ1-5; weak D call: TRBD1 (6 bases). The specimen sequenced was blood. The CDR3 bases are TGCAGTGCTAGAGATGTACAGGGTAATCAGCCCCAGCATTTT. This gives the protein CSARDVQGNQPQHF.